This TCR beta chain originates from a study of blood T cell repertoires in COVID-19. Germline V lookup: CDR1 SEHNR, CDR2 FQNEAQ (reference sequence). CDR3 length equals 15 residues. Unmatched junction bases numbered 11, after V lost 5 bases and J lost 7 bases. Per the authors' pipeline: The authors estimated nucleated cell counts from reference gene primer amplification. Assay used: immunoSEQ multiplex PCR; TCRdb lists only in-frame clones, some missing. D and trimming were read from the DNA, whereas the V and J calls and clone size are those reported in that table. Of about 230,000 clones in the sample, more than 70% were seen once.

This receptor was identified in an elderly man with acute or convalescent COVID-19. The sample consisted of peripheral blood. The V call is TRBV7-9, the J call TRBJ2-5, with 9 bases lining up with TRBD1. The chain's CDR3 is CASSRWTGDKSTQYF. In DNA, the CDR3 is TGTGCCAGCAGCCGTTGGACAGGGGACAAGTCGACCCAGTACTTC.